This TCR beta chain was captured by sequencing in a study of tumor-infiltrating lymphocytes in oesophageal squamous cell carcinoma. Germline assignment: CDR1 SGHVS and CDR2 FQNEAQ. CDR3 length: 14 residues. From the PCR reads, TCRdb called clonotypes with MiXCR, one entry per CDR3 protein. The sample has around 15,000 distinct CDR3 sequences, 50% seen once. This clonotype has a handful of counts. The V call is TRBV7-8, the J call TRBJ2-1; 8 bases are shared with TRBD1. The DNA matches TRBJ2-7 better at its end, which makes the J call doubtful. The receptor's source is a male donor with esophageal squamous cell carcinoma. Sequencing was carried out using esophageal tumor tissue. The CDR3 sequence is CASSIDRGRREQYF. CDR3 DNA sequence: TGTGCCAGCAGCATCGACAGGGGACGTAGGGAGCAGTACTTC.